Listed below are T cell receptor beta chains from one sample, sequenced in a study of blood T cell repertoires in COVID-19. The protocol was immunoSEQ multiplex PCR, while the TCRdb copy is restricted to in-frame clones and leaves out a portion. The sample consists of fewer than 600,000 clones, approximately 90% of them appearing once. The sample was PBMCs or T cells enriched from blood (not recorded which). The receptors here all came from a woman in her 40s who had recovered from COVID-19. The CDR3 runs from the conserved cysteine through the conserved F or W. Fields, in order: V gene, D gene, J gene, clone size, CDR3 protein, CDR3 DNA. A D gene is named only where the DNA matches it firmly. The size entry is marked missing in some rows and otherwise reads once, few, many or a size class.

TRBV4-3	TRBD2	TRBJ2-1	once	CASSQISGSDEQFF	TGCGCCAGCAGCCAAATTAGCGGGAGCGATGAGCAGTTCTTC
TRBV4-3	TRBD2	TRBJ2-3	.	CASSLGLADADTQYF	TGCGCCAGCAGCCTGGGACTAGCGGATGCAGATACGCAGTATTTT
TRBV7-9	.	TRBJ1-4	once	CASSLGTGSTNEKLFF	TGTGCCAGCAGCTTAGGAACAGGGTCAACTAATGAAAAACTGTTTTTT
TRBV9	.	TRBJ2-1	.	CASSAPGQGWLAGDNEQFF	TGTGCCAGCAGCGCGCCGGGACAGGGATGGCTAGCGGGAGACAATGAGCAGTTCTTC
TRBV4-2	TRBD1	TRBJ2-2	.	CASSSSTGGTGELFF	TGTGCCAGCAGCTCCTCGACAGGGGGCACCGGGGAGCTGTTTTTT
TRBV11-2	.	TRBJ1-1	once	CASSFQGNTEAFF	TGTGCCAGCAGCTTCCAGGGGAACACTGAAGCTTTCTTT
TRBV7-2	TRBD2	TRBJ2-3	once	CACGTSSGVTDTQYF	TGTGCCTGCGGCACCTCTAGCGGGGTTACAGATACGCAGTATTTT
TRBV18	.	TRBJ1-2	.	CASSPPQGRTYGYTF	TGTGCCAGCTCACCACCGCAGGGCCGGACCTATGGCTACACCTTC
TRBV19	TRBD1	TRBJ1-1	.	CASKLDRVVTEAFF	TGTGCCAGTAAACTCGACAGGGTCGTCACTGAAGCTTTCTTT
TRBV11-3	TRBD1	TRBJ2-1	.	CASSRRWQGDNEQFF	TGTGCCAGCAGCCGCCGGTGGCAGGGGGACAATGAGCAGTTCTTC
TRBV2	.	TRBJ1-1	.	CASRITGPNTEAFF	TGTGCCAGCAGGATCACAGGGCCGAACACTGAAGCTTTCTTT
TRBV10-1	.	TRBJ2-7	.	CGPPGEFHYEQYF	TGCGGCCCGCCTGGGGAGTTCCACTACGAGCAGTACTTC
TRBV19	.	TRBJ2-1	once	CASSIGGRGLTYNEQFF	TGTGCCAGTAGTATAGGAGGTAGGGGGTTGACCTACAATGAGCAGTTCTTC
TRBV6-5	TRBD2	TRBJ2-5	.	CASRPHGGTKETQYF	TGTGCCAGCAGGCCCCACGGGGGGACTAAAGAGACCCAGTACTTC
TRBV5-4	.	TRBJ1-1	.	CASSLTGDSAFF	TGTGCCAGCAGCTTGACAGGTGATTCAGCTTTCTTT
TRBV5-5	.	TRBJ2-1	.	CASSLRLRGSDNEQFF	TGTGCCAGCAGCTTACGCCTTAGGGGGAGCGACAATGAGCAGTTCTTC
TRBV21-1	.	TRBJ1-1	.	CASSKSGQEAFF	TGTGCCAGCAGCAAATCAGGACAAGAAGCTTTCTTT
TRBV3-1/TRBV3-2	.	TRBJ1-6	.	CASSPTKSSYNSPLHF	TGTGCCAGCAGTCCGACAAAGAGCTCCTATAATTCACCCCTCCACTTT
TRBV23-1	TRBD2	TRBJ2-7	.	CASSQTSREDYEQYF	TGCGCCAGCAGTCAGACTAGCAGGGAGGACTACGAGCAGTACTTC
TRBV18	.	TRBJ2-2	.	CASSPQNTGELFF	TGTGCCAGCTCACCTCAGAACACCGGGGAGCTGTTTTTT